Listed below are T cell receptor beta chains from one sample, sequenced in a study of T cell responses to AZD1222 COVID-19 vaccine. The data were produced by immunoSEQ multiplex PCR, yet TCRdb's version contains in-frame clones alone and is incomplete. This table has some 99,000 clones, around 87% appearing once. Source: peripheral blood, taken 28 days after the second AZD1222 dose. Receptors originate from an adult who received the AZD1222 COVID-19 vaccine. CDR3s leave out the opening cysteine and the closing phenylalanine or tryptophan.

j_gene | v_gene | CDR3aa
TRBJ1-2 | TRBV11-3 | ASSRVRGLVGYT
TRBJ1-2 | TRBV29-1 | SVATGDGDGYT
TRBJ1-2 | TRBV7-9 | ASSLTVDYGYT
TRBJ1-1 | TRBV5-1 | ASSFSTGSAEAF
TRBJ2-3 | TRBV2 | ASSEAVRGADTQY
TRBJ1-1 | TRBV5-6 | ASMGNIQGVGDTEAF
TRBJ1-5 | TRBV6-6 | ASSSRQVPQPQH
TRBJ2-5 | TRBV27 | ASWTVGETQY
TRBJ1-1 | TRBV7-2 | ASSFLGTVTEAF
TRBJ1-5 | TRBV6-2/TRBV6-3 | ASSYPSQNQPQH
TRBJ2-6 | TRBV30 | AWASGANVLT
TRBJ1-2 | TRBV12-3/TRBV12-4 | ASRDRQGNGYT
TRBJ2-7 | TRBV30 | AWSRTGDLGREQY
TRBJ2-1 | TRBV19 | ASSFGGLGGQF
TRBJ1-4 | TRBV19 | ASTGQNEKLF
TRBJ2-2 | TRBV10-3 | AISPRASNTGELF
TRBJ2-7 | TRBV14 | ASSMGYEQY
TRBJ2-1 | TRBV18 | ASSGSVGEQF
TRBJ1-2 | TRBV7-9 | ASSPARVSGYGYT
TRBJ1-3 | TRBV4-2 | ASSQELQGVAGNTIY
TRBJ1-5 | TRBV24-1 | ATSDGVNRQPQH
TRBJ1-3 | TRBV18 | ASSPPVRASGNTIY
TRBJ1-2 | TRBV5-5 | ASSSAADGYGYT
TRBJ1-2 | TRBV7-2 | ASSLGTGWGDYT
TRBJ2-7 | TRBV5-1 | ASSLNGRGALYEQY